This entry features one TCR beta chain sequence. As yet, its antigen is unknown. The data stem from a study of monozygotic twins with inflammatory bowel disease. The study's findings and limits: Other individuals had fewer clonotypes in common with IBD patients than with healthy twins, especially with disease activity. Inverse Simpson values showed less TCRbeta diversity in IBD patients than in their healthy co-twins.

The team made cDNA by running eight separate reactions for each sample. Reanalyzing the 5' RACE reads, TCRdb keeps one entry per CDR3 protein, without DNA. This sample lists under 150,000 distinct CDR3 sequences; its ten largest clones have 2.4%. Per germline, CDR1 SQVTM and CDR2 ANQGSEA. The CDR3 consists of 12 residues. The chain combines TRBV29-1 with TRBJ2-7; the D call of TRBD1 rests on TCRdb alone, since no DNA is present to check it. Sequencing was carried out using blood. The sequence came from a human donor with ulcerative colitis or Crohn's disease, or a healthy co-twin of an affected twin (not recorded which). The CDR3: CSALNTGYEQYF.